A selection of T cell receptor beta chains follows, all from one sample in a study of post-analysis software for immune sequencing data. TCRdb independently ran MiXCR on the PCR reads; one entry per CDR3 protein. The sample carries hundreds of thousands of distinct CDR3 sequences, approximately 57% recorded once. Sequencing input: blood. Every receptor here comes from a girl under 18 with multiple sclerosis. The CDR3 runs from the conserved cysteine through the conserved F or W. D genes are given only for firm matches. Only part of the rows carry a size: once, few, many, or a class if the clone is expanded.

>NA|TRBJ1-4|TRBV29-1|few
TGCAGCGTTGACAAGTCAGGAAAACTGTTTTTT
CSVDKSGKLFF
>TRBD1|TRBJ2-4|TRBV9|NA
TGTGCCAGCAGCGTTCGGACAGGTCAAGAGACTCAGTACTTC
CASSVRTGQETQYF
>NA|TRBJ1-2|TRBV14|NA
TGTGCCAGCAGCCGCACCCAGGGGAGCTATGGCTACACCTTC
CASSRTQGSYGYTF
>TRBD2|TRBJ2-1|TRBV7-2|NA
TGTGCCAGCAGCTTACACCAGCGGGAGATTGAGCAGTTCTTC
CASSLHQREIEQFF
>TRBD1|TRBJ2-1|TRBV9|NA
TGTGCCAGCAGCCCCGTATTAGGAGGACAGGGGACGAATGAGCAGTTCTTC
CASSPVLGGQGTNEQFF
>NA|TRBJ2-7|TRBV4-1|NA
TGCGCCAGCAGCCGTCAACCTGGGAGCCCCACCTACGAGCAGTACTTC
CASSRQPGSPTYEQYF
>TRBD2|TRBJ2-7|TRBV10-1|NA
TGCGCCAGCAGGGAGAGCGGGAGTTACAATGAGCAGTACTTC
CASRESGSYNEQYF
>NA|TRBJ1-5|TRBV6-1|few
TGTGCCAGCAGTGATCTTCGGGCGCCCCAGCATTTT
CASSDLRAPQHF
>TRBD1|TRBJ2-7|TRBV2|NA
TGTGCCATCCGGACAGGGCGGACCTACGAGCAGTACTTC
CAIRTGRTYEQYF
>NA|TRBJ2-3|TRBV29-1|NA
TGCAGCGTTGAAGTTGGAGATACGCAGTATTTT
CSVEVGDTQYF
>NA|TRBJ2-3|TRBV5-5|NA
TGTGCCAGCAGCTTACGGACTGGGGATGAGACAGATACGCAGTATTTT
CASSLRTGDETDTQYF
>NA|TRBJ1-2|TRBV27|NA
TGTGCCAGCGCCCTGAGCCGGGCACCAACCAACTATGGCTACACCTTC
CASALSRAPTNYGYTF
>NA|TRBJ2-7|TRBV2|NA
TGTGCCAGCAGTGAAGCCTACAGGGCGGACTACGAGCAGTACTTC
CASSEAYRADYEQYF
>NA|TRBJ1-1|TRBV9|NA
TGTGCCAGCAGCGCCGGGAGACCCACTTGGAACACTGAAGCTTTCTTT
CASSAGRPTWNTEAFF